The 7 T cell receptor beta chains below were found in one sample sequenced in a study of cytomegalovirus exposure and HLA in healthy donors. The PCR contained 60 Vbeta and 13 Jbeta primers. Sequencing used immunoSEQ multiplex PCR; TCRdb keeps in-frame clones, though not all of them. The data contain fewer than 250,000 clones, around 83% of them singletons. The material sequenced was PBMCs. The receptors were gathered from a woman aged 50 to 60 in good health and CMV-seropositive.

The J gene is TRBJ2-3, the V gene TRBV5-1; 11 positions match TRBD2. The CDR3 consists of 14 residues. The ends lost 5 bases at V and 5 bases at J; junction bases unmatched: 4. The germline V gene has CDR1 SGHRS and CDR2 YFSETQ. DNA for the CDR3: TGCGCCAGCAGTTTGACTAGCGGGGAAGATACGCAGTATTTT. It specifies CASSLTSGEDTQYF.

This clone was counted only a few times. The chain employs TRBV5-1 and TRBJ1-6, with D possibly TRBD1 on 6 matching bases. CDR1 SGHRS and CDR2 YFSETQ come from the germline V gene. V was clipped by 7 bases and J by 5 bases, with 16 bases between them. The CDR3 runs 15 residues. The CDR3, as DNA: TGCGCCAGCGCCCCTACCGGACAGCATAATTCACCCCTCCACTTT. This translates into CASAPTGQHNSPLHF.

The CDR3 bases are TGTGCCAGCAGTGCTACAGGGGGTACGTCACCCCTCCACTTT. Translation gives CASSATGGTSPLHF. The chain uses TRBV6-4 and TRBJ1-6, with TRBD1 matching over 8 bases. The CDR3 is 14 amino acids. The V segment lost 4 bases and the J segment 10 bases; nucleotides outside the gene matches: 6. The germline V gene has CDR1 MRHNA and CDR2 SNTAGT.

The genes are TRBV28 and TRBJ1-2; perhaps TRBD1 as D (6 bases). Germline CDR1 and CDR2: MDHEN and SYDVKM. The CDR3 contains 17 residues. The ends were cut back, 3 bases at V and 6 bases at J, with 23 bases in the middle. The CDR3: CASSFPSPTGGRDGYTF. In DNA form, the CDR3 reads TGTGCCAGCAGTTTTCCCAGCCCGACGGGGGGGCGAGATGGCTACACCTTC.

This chain uses TRBV7-9 with TRBJ2-2; D not certain. Germline CDR1 SEHNR, CDR2 FQNEAQ (reference sequence). The V and J ends lost 2 bases and 8 bases respectively, with 6 bases between them. This CDR3 region has 12 residues. This CDR3 reads CASSLLRGELFF. CDR3 coding DNA: TGTGCCAGCAGCTTATTGAGGGGGGAGCTGTTTTTT.

This clone showed up just once. V gene TRBV5-1 combines with J gene TRBJ2-1; 9 nucleotides line up with TRBD1. Trimming took 4 bases from V and 9 from J; bases not matched to a gene: 8. CDR3 length: 14 amino acids. The germline V gene has CDR1 SGHRS and CDR2 YFSETQ. The CDR3 nucleotides read TGCGCCAGCAGCCCGACAGGGGGGATGGGTGAGCAGTTCTTC. This sequence encodes CASSPTGGMGEQFF.

In the case of this clone: The junction departs from the called germline gene at one end, perhaps through a read error. This chain links TRBV7-9 with TRBJ2-3; a possible D gene is TRBD2 (5 bases). The CDR3 spans 12 residues. Germline V gene sequence: CDR1 SEHNR, CDR2 FQNEAQ (reference sequence). CDR3 nucleotide sequence: TGTTCCAGCAGCCCGGAGGCAGATACGCAGTATTTT. It specifies CSSSPEADTQYF.